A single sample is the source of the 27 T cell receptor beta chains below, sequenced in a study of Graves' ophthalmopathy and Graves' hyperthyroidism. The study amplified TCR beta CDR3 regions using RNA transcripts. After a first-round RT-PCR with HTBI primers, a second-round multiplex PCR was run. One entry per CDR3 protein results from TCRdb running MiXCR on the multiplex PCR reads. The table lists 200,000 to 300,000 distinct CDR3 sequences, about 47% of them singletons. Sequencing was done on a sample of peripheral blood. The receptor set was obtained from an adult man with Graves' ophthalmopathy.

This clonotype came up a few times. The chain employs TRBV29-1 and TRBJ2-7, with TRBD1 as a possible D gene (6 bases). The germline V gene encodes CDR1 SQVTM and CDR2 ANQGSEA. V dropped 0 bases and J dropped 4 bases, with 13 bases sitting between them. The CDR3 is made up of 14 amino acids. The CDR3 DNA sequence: TGCAGCGTTGAAGATAGGGACATCGTATACGAGCAGTACTTC. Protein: CSVEDRDIVYEQYF.

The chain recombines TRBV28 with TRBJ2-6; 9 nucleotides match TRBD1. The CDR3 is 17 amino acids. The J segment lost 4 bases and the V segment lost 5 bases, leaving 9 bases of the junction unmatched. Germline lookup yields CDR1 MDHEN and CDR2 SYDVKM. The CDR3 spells CASSPPQGATGANVLTF. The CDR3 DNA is TGTGCCAGCAGTCCCCCACAGGGGGCGACGGGGGCCAACGTCCTGACTTTC.

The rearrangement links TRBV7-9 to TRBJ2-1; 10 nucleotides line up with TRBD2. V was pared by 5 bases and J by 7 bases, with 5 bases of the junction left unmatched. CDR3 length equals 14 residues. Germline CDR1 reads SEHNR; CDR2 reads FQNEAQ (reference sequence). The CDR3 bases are TGTGCCAGCAGCATCCGGACTAGCGGAAATGAGCAGTTCTTC. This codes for CASSIRTSGNEQFF.

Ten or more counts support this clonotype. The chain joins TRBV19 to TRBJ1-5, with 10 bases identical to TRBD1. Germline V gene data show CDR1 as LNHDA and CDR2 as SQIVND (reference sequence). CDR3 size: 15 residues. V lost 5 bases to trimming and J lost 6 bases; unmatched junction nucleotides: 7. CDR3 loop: CASSLGTGVGQPQHF. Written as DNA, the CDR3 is TGTGCCAGTAGTCTGGGGACAGGGGTCGGTCAGCCCCAGCATTTT. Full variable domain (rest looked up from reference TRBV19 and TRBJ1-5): DGGITQSPKYLFRKEGQNVTLSCEQNLNHDAMYWYRQDPGQGLRLIYYSQIVNDFQKGDIAEGYSVSREKKESFPLTVTSAQKNPTAFYLCASSLGTGVGQPQHFGDGTRLSIL.

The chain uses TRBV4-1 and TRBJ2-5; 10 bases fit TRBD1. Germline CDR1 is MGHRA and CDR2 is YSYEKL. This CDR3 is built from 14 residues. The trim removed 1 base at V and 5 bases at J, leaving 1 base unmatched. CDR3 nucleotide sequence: TGCGCCAGCAGCCAAGGACAGGGGGCTGAGACCCAGTACTTC. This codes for CASSQGQGAETQYF.

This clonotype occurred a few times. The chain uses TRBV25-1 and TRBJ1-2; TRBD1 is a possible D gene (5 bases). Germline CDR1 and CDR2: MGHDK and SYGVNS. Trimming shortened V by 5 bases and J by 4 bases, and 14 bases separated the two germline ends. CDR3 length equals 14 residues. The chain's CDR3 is CASSPPGRGYGYTF. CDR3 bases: TGTGCCAGCAGTCCCCCAGGGAGGGGCTATGGCTACACCTTC.

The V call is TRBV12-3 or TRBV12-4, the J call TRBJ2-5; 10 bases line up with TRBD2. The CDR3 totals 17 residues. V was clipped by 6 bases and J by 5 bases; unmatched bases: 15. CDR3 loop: CASRPNVGLAIGETQYF. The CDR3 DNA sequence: TGTGCCAGCAGGCCAAATGTGGGACTAGCGATCGGGGAGACCCAGTACTTC.

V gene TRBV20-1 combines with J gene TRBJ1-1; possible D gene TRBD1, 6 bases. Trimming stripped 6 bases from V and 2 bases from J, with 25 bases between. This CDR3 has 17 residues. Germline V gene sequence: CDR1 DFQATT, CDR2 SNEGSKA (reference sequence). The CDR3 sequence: CSALVGLAGGPNTEAFF. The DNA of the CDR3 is TGCAGTGCGTTAGTTGGACTAGCGGGGGGGCCAAACACTGAAGCTTTCTTT.

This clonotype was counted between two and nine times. The CDR3 DNA sequence: TGCGCCAGCAGCCCCTCTAGGGCAGGAGTGAACACTGAAGCTTTCTTT. It yields the protein CASSPSRAGVNTEAFF. The rearrangement links TRBV4-1 to TRBJ1-1; the D is unclear. V was shortened by 4 bases and J by 0 bases, with 15 bases between the two germline ends. The CDR3 length is 16 residues. Germline V gene sequence: CDR1 MGHRA, CDR2 YSYEKL.

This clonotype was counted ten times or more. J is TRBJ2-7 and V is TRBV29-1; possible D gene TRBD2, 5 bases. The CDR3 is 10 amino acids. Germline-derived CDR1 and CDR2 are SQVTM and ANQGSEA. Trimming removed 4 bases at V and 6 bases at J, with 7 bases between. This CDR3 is CSVVEVEQYF. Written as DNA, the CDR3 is TGCAGCGTTGTGGAGGTCGAGCAGTACTTC.

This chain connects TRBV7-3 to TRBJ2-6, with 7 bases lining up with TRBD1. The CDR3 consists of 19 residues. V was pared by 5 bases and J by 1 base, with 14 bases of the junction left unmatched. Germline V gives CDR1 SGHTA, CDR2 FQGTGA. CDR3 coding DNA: TGTGCCAGCAGCCAAGGGACAGTGGGCCACCCTTCTGGGGCCAACGTCCTGACTTTC. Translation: CASSQGTVGHPSGANVLTF. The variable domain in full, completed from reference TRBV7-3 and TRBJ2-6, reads GAGVSQTPSNKVTEKGKYVELRCDPISGHTALYWYRQSLGQGPEFLIYFQGTGAADDSGLPNDRFFAVRPEGSVSTLKIQRTERGDSAVYLCASSQGTVGHPSGANVLTFGAGSRLTVL.

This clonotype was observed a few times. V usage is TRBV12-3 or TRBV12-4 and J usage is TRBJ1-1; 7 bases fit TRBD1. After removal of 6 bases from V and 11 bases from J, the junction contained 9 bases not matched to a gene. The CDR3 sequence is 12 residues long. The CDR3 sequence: CASRPTTGQAFF. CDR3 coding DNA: TGTGCCAGCAGACCGACGACAGGGCAGGCTTTCTTT.

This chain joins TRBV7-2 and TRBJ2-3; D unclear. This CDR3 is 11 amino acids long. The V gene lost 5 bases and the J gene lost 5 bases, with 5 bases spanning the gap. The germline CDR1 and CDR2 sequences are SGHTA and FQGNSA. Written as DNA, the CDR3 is TGTGCCAGCAGCCCCCAAGATACGCAGTATTTT. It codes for CASSPQDTQYF.

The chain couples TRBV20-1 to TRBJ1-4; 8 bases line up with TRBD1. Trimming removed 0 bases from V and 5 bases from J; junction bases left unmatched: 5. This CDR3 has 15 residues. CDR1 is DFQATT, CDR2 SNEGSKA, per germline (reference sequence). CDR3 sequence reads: CSARDGGQENEKLFF. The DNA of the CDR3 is TGCAGTGCTAGAGATGGGGGACAGGAGAATGAAAAACTGTTTTTT.

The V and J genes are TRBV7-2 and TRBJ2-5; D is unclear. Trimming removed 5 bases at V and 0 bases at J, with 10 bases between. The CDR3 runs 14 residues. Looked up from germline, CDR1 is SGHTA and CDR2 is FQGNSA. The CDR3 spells CASSQTPYQETQYF. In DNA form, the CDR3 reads TGTGCCAGCAGCCAGACTCCGTACCAAGAGACCCAGTACTTC.

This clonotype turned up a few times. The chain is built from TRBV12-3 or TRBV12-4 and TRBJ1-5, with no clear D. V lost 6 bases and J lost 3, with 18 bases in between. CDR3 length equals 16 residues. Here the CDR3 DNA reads TGTGCCAGCAGCTCCCGCCGCCTGGGAATCAATCAGCCCCAGCATTTT. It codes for CASSSRRLGINQPQHF.

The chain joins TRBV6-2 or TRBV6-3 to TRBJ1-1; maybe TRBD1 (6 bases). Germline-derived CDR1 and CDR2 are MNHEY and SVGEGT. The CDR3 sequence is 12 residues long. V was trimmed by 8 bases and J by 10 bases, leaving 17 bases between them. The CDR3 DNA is TGTGCCAGCTCCAGGGGCTGGCTGGGAGCTTTCTTT. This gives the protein CASSRGWLGAFF.

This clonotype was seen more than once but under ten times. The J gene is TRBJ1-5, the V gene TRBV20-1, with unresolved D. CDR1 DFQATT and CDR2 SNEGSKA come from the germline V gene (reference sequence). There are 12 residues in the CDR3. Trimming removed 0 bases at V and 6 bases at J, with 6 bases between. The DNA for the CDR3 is TGCAGTGCTAGAGATCGGGGTCAGCCCCAGCATTTT. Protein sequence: CSARDRGQPQHF.

The CDR3 DNA is TGCAGTGCTTTTATGGTGGGGGCCTACACTGAAGCTTTCTTT. Translating it yields CSAFMVGAYTEAFF. This sequence joins TRBV20-1 and TRBJ1-1; D is possibly TRBD1 (6 bases). The V gene's germline CDR1 is DFQATT and CDR2 SNEGSKA (reference sequence). The CDR3 has 14 residues. Trimming shortened V by 5 bases and J by 3 bases, and 16 bases separated the two germline ends.

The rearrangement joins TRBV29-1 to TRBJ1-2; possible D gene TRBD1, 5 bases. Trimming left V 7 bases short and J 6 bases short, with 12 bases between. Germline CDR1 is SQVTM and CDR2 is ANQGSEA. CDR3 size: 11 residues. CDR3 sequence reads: CSAPAGNGYTF. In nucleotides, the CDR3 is TGCAGCGCTCCGGCAGGGAATGGCTACACCTTC.

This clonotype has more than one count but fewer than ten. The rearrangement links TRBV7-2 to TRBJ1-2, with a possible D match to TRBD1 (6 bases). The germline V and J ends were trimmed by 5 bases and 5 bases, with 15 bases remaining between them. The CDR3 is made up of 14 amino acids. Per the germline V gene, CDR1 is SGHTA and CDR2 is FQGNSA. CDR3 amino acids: CASSPRDTSYGYTF. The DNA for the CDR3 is TGTGCCAGCAGCCCGAGGGACACTTCGTATGGCTACACCTTC.

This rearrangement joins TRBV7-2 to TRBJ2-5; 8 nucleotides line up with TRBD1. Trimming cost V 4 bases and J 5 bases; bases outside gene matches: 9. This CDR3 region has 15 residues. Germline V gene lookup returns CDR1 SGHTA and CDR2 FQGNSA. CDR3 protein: CASSSHRGETETQYF. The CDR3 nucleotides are TGTGCCAGCAGCTCCCACAGGGGGGAGACGGAGACCCAGTACTTC.

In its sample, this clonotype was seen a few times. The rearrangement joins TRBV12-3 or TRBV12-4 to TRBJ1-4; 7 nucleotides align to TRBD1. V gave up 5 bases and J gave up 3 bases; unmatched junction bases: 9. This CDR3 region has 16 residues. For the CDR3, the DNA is TGTGCCAGCAGTATCGACAGGGCGCCCGCTAATGAAAAACTGTTTTTT. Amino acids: CASSIDRAPANEKLFF.

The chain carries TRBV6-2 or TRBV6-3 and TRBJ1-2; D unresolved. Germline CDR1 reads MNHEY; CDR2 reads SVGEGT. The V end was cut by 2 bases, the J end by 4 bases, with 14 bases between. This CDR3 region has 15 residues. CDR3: CASSYPTGESYGYTF. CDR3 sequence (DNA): TGTGCCAGCAGTTACCCGACCGGGGAGTCCTATGGCTACACCTTC.

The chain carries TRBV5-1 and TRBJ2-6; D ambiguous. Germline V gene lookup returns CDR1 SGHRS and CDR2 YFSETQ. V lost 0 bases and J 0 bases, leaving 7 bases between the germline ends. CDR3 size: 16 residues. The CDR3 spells CASSLGALSGANVLTF. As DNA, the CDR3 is TGCGCCAGCAGCTTGGGAGCGCTCTCTGGGGCCAACGTCCTGACTTTC. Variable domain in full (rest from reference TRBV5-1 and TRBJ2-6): KAGVTQTPRYLIKTRGQQVTLSCSPISGHRSVSWYQQTPGQGLQFLFEYFSETQRNKGNFPGRFSGRQFSNSRSEMNVSTLELGDSALYLCASSLGALSGANVLTFGAGSRLTVL.

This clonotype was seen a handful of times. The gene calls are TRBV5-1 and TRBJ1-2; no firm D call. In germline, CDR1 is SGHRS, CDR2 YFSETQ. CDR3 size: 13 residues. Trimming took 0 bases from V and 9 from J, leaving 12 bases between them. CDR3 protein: CASSLEEWSSYTF. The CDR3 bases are TGCGCCAGCAGCTTGGAGGAATGGTCGAGCTACACCTTC.

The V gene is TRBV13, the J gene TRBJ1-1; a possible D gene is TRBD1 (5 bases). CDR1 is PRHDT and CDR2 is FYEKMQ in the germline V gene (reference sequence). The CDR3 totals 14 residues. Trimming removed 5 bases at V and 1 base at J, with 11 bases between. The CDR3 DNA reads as TGTGCCAGCAGCCTGGGACGAAAGAACACTGAAGCTTTCTTT. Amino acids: CASSLGRKNTEAFF.